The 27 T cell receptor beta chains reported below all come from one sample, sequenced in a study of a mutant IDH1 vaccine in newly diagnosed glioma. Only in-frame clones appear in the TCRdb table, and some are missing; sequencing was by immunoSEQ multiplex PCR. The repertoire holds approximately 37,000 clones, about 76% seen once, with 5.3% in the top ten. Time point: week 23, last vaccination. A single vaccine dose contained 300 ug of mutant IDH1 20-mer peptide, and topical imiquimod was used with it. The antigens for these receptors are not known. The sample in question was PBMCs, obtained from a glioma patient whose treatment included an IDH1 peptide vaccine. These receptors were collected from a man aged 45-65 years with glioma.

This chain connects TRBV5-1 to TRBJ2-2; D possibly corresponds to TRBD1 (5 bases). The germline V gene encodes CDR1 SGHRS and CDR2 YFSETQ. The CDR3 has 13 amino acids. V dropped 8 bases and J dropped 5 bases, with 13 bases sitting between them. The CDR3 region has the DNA TGCGCCAGTAAACCAGGGATGACCGGGGAGCTGTTTTTT. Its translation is CASKPGMTGELFF.

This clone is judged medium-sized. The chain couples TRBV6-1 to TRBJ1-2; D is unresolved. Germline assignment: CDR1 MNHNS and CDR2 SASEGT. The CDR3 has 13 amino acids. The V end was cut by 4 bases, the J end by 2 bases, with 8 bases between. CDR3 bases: TGTGCCAGCAGTGTAAAATGGAACTATGGCTACACCTTC. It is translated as CASSVKWNYGYTF.

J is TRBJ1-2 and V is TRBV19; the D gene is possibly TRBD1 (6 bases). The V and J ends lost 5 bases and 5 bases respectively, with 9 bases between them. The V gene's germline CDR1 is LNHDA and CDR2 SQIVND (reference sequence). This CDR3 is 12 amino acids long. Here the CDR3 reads CASSPQGYGYTF. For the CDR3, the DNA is TGTGCCAGTAGTCCACAGGGATATGGCTACACCTTC.

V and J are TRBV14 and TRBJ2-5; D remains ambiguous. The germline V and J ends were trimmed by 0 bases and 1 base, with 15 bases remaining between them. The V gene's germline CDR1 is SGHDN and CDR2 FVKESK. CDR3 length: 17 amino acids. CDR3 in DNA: TGTGCCAGCAGCCAAGATTTAAATCGGCTGGGCCAAGAGACCCAGTACTTC. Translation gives CASSQDLNRLGQETQYF.

The CDR3, as DNA: TGCGCCAGCAGCCACTCGAACCGGGGGACAGGGATGAGTGAGCAGTTCTTC. This codes for CASSHSNRGTGMSEQFF. The chain combines TRBV4-1 with TRBJ2-1; 9 bases fit TRBD1. CDR1 is MGHRA, CDR2 YSYEKL, per germline. With V trimmed by 3 bases and J by 9 bases, 15 bases remained unmatched. The CDR3 length is 17 residues.

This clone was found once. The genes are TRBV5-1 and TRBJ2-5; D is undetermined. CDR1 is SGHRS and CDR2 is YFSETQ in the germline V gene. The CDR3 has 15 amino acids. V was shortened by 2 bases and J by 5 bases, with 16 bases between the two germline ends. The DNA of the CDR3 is TGCGCCAGCAGCTTAATCCGCAGAAAACCGGAGACCCAGTACTTC. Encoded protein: CASSLIRRKPETQYF.

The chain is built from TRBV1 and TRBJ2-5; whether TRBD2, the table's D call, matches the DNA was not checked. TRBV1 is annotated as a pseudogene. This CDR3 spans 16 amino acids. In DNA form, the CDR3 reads TGCACCAGCAGCCCCCGGTGCAGCGGGGGACAAGAGACCCAGTACTTC. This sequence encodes CTSSPRCSGGQETQYF.

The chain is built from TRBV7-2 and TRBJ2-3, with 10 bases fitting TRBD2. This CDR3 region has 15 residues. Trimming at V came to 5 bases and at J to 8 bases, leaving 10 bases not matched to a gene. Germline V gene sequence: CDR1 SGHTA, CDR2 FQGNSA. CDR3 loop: CASSRQRGGGGTQYF. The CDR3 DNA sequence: TGTGCCAGCAGCCGGCAGCGGGGGGGCGGAGGTACGCAGTATTTT.

The CDR3 DNA is TGTGCCAGCAGCCCCAGGGTTCTAGATACGCAGTATTTT. It specifies CASSPRVLDTQYF. This chain connects TRBV9 to TRBJ2-3; possibly TRBD1 for D (5 bases). From germline, CDR1 is SGDLS and CDR2 YYNGEE. This CDR3 spans 13 amino acids. Trimming took 4 bases from V and 5 from J, leaving 11 bases between them. Combining the CDR3 with reference TRBV9 and TRBJ2-3 gives the whole variable domain DSGVTQTPKHLITATGQRVTLRCSPRSGDLSVYWYQQSLDQGLQFLIQYYNGEERAKGNILERFSAQQFPDLHSELNLSSLELGDSALYFCASSPRVLDTQYFGPGTRLTVL.

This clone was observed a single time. As DNA, the CDR3 is TGTGCCAGCAGCGGGGACAGGAATAATGAAAAACTGTTTTTT. Translating it yields CASSGDRNNEKLFF. V and J are TRBV2 and TRBJ1-4, with 8 bases aligning to TRBD1. V lost 6 bases, J lost 4 bases, and 4 bases stayed unmatched. From germline, CDR1 is SNHLY and CDR2 FYNNEI. This CDR3 is 14 amino acids long.

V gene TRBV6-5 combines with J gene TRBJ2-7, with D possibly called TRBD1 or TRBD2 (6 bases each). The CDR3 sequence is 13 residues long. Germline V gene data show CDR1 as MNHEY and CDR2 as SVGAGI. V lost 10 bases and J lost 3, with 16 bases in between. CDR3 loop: CATRGTRFYEQYF. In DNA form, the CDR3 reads TGTGCCACCCGGGGGACAAGATTCTACGAGCAGTACTTC.

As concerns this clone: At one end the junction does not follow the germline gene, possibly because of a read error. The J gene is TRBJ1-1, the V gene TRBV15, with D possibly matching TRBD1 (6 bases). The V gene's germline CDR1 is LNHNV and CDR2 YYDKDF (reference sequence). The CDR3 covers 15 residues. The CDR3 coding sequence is TGTGCCACCAGCAGAGAGGAGAGGGTGAAACAGGGCCTCTCTTTT. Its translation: CATSREERVKQGLSF.

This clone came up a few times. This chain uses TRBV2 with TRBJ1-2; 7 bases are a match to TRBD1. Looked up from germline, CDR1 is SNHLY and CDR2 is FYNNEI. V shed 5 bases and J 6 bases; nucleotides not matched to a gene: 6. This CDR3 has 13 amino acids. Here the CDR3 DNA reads TGTGCCAGCAGTCCGGACAGGAACGATGGCTACACCTTC. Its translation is CASSPDRNDGYTF.

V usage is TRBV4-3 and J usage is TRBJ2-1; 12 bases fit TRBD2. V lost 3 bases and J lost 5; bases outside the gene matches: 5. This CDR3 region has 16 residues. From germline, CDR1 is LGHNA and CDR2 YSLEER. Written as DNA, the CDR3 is TGCGCCAGCAGCCAGCAGGGACTAGCGGGCCACAATGAGCAGTTCTTC. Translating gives CASSQQGLAGHNEQFF.

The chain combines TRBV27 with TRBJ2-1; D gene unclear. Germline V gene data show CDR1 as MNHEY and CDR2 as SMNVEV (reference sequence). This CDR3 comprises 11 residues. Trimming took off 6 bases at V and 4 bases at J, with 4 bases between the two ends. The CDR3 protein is CASRAYNEQFF. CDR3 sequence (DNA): TGTGCCAGCAGAGCGTACAATGAGCAGTTCTTC.

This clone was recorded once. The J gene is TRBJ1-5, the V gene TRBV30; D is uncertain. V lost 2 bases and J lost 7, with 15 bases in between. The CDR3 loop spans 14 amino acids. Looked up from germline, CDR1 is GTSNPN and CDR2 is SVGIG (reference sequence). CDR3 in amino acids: CAWSQGLEEQPQHF. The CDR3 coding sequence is TGTGCCTGGAGTCAAGGGTTAGAGGAACAGCCCCAGCATTTT. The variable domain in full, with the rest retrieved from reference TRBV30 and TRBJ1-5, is SQTIHQWPATLVQPVGSPLSLECTVEGTSNPNLYWYRQAAGRGLQLLFYSVGIGQISSEVPQNLSASRPQDRQFILSSKKLLLSDSGFYLCAWSQGLEEQPQHFGDGTRLSIL.

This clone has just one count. The CDR3 DNA reads TGTGCCATCACCCAGAGACGCGACACTGAAGCTTTCTTT. This encodes CAITQRRDTEAFF. V is TRBV10-3 and J is TRBJ1-1; no reliable D call. Trimming took 7 bases from V and 3 from J, leaving 12 bases between them. The CDR3 spans 13 residues. Germline lookup yields CDR1 ENHRY and CDR2 SYGVKD.

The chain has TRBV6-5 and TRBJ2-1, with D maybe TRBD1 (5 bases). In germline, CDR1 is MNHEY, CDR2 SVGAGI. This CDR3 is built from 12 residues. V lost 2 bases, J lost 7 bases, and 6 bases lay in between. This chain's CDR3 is CASSYRGNEQFF. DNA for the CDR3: TGTGCCAGCAGTTACAGGGGTAATGAGCAGTTCTTC.

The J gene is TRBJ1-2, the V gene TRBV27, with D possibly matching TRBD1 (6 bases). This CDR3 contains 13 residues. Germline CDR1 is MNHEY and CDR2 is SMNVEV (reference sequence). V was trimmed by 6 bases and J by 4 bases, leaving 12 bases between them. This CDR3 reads CASSSGEGYGYTF. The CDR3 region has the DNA TGTGCCAGCAGCTCAGGGGAGGGCTATGGCTACACCTTC.

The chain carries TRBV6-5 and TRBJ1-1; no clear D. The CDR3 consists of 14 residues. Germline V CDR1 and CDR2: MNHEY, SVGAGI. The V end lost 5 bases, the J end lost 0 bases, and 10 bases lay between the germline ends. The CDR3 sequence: CASSRTSLNTEAFF. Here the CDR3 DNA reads TGTGCCAGCAGTCGGACGTCACTGAACACTGAAGCTTTCTTT.

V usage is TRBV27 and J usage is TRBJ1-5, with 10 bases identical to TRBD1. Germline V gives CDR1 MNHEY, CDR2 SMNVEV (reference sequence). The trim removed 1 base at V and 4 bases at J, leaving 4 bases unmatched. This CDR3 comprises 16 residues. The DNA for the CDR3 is TGTGCCAGCAGTTTATGGGGGACAGGGGTAAATCAGCCCCAGCATTTT. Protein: CASSLWGTGVNQPQHF.

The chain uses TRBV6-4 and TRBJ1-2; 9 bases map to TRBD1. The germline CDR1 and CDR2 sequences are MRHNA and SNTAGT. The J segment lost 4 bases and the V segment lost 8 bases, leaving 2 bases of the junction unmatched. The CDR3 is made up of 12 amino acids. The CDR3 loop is CASGTGTYGYTF. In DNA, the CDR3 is TGTGCCAGCGGGACAGGGACCTATGGCTACACCTTC.

CDR3 in amino acids: CASSQGGYSGVHEQYF. CDR3 nucleotides: TGCGCCAGCAGCCAAGGGGGTTATAGCGGGGTACACGAGCAGTACTTC. The chain couples TRBV4-1 to TRBJ2-7; 8 bases are a match to TRBD2. Germline V gene sequence: CDR1 MGHRA, CDR2 YSYEKL. V lost 1 base to trimming and J lost 5 bases; unmatched junction nucleotides: 10. This CDR3 is 16 amino acids long.

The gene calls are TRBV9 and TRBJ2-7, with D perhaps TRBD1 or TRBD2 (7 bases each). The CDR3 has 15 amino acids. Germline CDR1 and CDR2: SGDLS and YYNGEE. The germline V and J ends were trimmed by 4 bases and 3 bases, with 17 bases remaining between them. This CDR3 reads CASSPGLGGLYEQYF. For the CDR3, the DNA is TGTGCCAGCAGCCCAGGACTAGGGGGCCTCTACGAGCAGTACTTC. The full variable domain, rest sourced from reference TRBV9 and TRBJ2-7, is DSGVTQTPKHLITATGQRVTLRCSPRSGDLSVYWYQQSLDQGLQFLIQYYNGEERAKGNILERFSAQQFPDLHSELNLSSLELGDSALYFCASSPGLGGLYEQYFGPGTRLTVT.

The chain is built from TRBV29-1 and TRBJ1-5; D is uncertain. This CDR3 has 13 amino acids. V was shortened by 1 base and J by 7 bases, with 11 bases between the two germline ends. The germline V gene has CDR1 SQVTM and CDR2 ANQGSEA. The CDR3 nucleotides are TGCAGCGTTGAAGTATCGGTGGACCAGCCCCAGCATTTT. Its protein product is CSVEVSVDQPQHF.

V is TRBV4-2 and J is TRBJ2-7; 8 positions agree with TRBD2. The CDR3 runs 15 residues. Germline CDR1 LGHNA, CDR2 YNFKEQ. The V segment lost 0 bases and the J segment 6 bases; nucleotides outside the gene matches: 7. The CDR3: CASSQDPGLDIEQYF. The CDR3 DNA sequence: TGTGCCAGCAGCCAAGACCCGGGACTAGATATCGAGCAGTACTTC.

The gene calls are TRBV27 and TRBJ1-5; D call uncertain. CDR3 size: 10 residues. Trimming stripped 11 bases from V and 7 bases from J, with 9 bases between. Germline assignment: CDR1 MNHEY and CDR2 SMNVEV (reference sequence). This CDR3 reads CALSWQPQHF. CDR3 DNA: TGTGCCCTATCGTGGCAGCCCCAGCATTTT.